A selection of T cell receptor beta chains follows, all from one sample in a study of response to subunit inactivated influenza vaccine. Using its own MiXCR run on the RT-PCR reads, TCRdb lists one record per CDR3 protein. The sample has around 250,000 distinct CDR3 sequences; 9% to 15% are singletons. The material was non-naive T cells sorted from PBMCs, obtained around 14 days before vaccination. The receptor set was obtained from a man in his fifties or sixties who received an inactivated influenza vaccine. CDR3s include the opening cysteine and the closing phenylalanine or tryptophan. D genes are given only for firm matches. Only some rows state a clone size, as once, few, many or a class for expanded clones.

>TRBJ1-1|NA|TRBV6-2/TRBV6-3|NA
CASSAFAGKAFF
TGTGCCAGCAGTGCCTTCGCAGGGAAAGCTTTCTTT
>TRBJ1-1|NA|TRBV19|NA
CASSIAGLNTEAFF
TGTGCCAGTAGTATAGCGGGGTTGAACACTGAAGCTTTCTTT
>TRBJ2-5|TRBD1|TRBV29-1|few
CSVETGTAGETQYF
TGCAGCGTTGAAACCGGGACAGCAGGAGAGACCCAGTACTTC
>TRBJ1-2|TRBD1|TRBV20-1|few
CSTSGTGIYYGYTF
TGCAGTACCTCCGGGACAGGGATTTATTATGGCTACACCTTC
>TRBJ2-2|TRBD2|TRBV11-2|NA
CASSGLAGPTGELFF
TGTGCCAGCAGCGGGCTAGCGGGGCCCACCGGGGAGCTGTTTTTT
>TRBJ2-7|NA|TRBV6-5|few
CASSYSGTTYEQYF
TGTGCCAGCAGTTACTCCGGGACGACCTACGAGCAGTACTTC
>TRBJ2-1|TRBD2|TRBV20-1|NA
CSARESSLAVPRSSYNEQFF
TGCAGTGCTAGAGAGTCTTCACTAGCGGTCCCACGCAGCTCCTACAATGAGCAGTTCTTC
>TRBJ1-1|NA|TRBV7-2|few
CASSLAQGLSAFF
TGTGCCAGCAGCTTAGCGCAGGGACTCTCGGCTTTCTTT
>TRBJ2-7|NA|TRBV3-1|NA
CASSPDPSYEQYF
TGTGCCAGCAGCCCCGATCCCTCCTACGAGCAGTACTTC
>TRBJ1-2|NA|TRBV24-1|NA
CATSDGQNINYGYTF
TGTGCCACCAGTGACGGACAGAACATAAACTATGGCTACACCTTC
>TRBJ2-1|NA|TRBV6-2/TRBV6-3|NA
CASRTGTYAGWQFF
TGTGCCAGCAGGACCGGGACCTATGCTGGGTGGCAGTTCTTC
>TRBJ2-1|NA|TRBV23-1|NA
CANTPHIGWGTSSYNEQFF
TGCGCCAACACCCCCCACATAGGTTGGGGCACGAGCTCCTACAATGAGCAGTTCTTC
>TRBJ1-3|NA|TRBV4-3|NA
CASSQDLGSGTLGNTIYF
TGCGCCAGCAGCCAAGATCTCGGGTCAGGGACATTAGGAAACACCATATATTTT
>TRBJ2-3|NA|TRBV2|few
CASRVQGIRTDTQYF
TGTGCCAGCAGGGTCCAGGGCATCAGGACAGATACGCAGTATTTT
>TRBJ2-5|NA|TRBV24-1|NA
CATRGEAETQYF
TGTGCCACCAGGGGAGAGGCGGAGACCCAGTACTTC
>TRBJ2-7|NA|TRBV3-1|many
CASSRNPYEQYF
TGTGCCAGCAGCCGCAACCCGTACGAGCAGTACTTC
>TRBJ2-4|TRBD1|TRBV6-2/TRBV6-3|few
CASSYKGADIQYF
TGTGCCAGCAGTTATAAGGGGGCAGACATTCAGTACTTC
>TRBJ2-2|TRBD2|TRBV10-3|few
CAIGTGGPNTGELFF
TGTGCCATCGGAACGGGAGGCCCTAACACCGGGGAGCTGTTTTTT
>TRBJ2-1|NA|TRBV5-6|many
CASSLERVQFF
TGTGCCAGCAGCTTGGAGCGAGTGCAGTTCTTC
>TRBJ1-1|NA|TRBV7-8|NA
CASSPRTPEAFF
TGTGCCAGCAGCCCCAGGACACCTGAAGCTTTCTTT
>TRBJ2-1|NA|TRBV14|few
CASSFRGAYNEQFF
TGTGCCAGCAGTTTTCGGGGGGCCTATAATGAGCAGTTCTTC
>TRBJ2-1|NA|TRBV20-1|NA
CSATSPLGNEQFF
TGCAGTGCCACCTCCCCCCTAGGGAATGAGCAGTTCTTC
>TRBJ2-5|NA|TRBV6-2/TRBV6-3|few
CASSYGPYQETQYF
TGTGCCAGCAGTTACGGGCCGTACCAAGAGACCCAGTACTTC
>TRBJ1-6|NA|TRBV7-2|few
CASSLGNSGRSPLHF
TGTGCCAGCAGCTTAGGAAACTCCGGTCGGTCACCCCTCCACTTT
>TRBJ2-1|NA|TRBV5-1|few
CASSLAGREAYNEQFF
TGCGCCAGCAGCTTGGCAGGCAGAGAAGCCTACAATGAGCAGTTCTTC
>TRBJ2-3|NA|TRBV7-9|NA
CASTPPTAQLSTDTQYF
TGTGCCAGCACCCCCCCTACGGCACAGCTAAGCACAGATACGCAGTATTTT
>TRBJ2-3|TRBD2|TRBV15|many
CATSRDVGLAGDTQYF
TGTGCCACCAGCAGAGATGTAGGACTAGCGGGAGATACGCAGTATTTT
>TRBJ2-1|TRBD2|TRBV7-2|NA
CASRGGLSSEQFF
TGTGCCAGCAGGGGAGGGTTATCCAGCGAGCAGTTCTTC
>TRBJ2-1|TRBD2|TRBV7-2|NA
CASSPRTRGDEQFF
TGTGCCAGCAGCCCCAGGACTAGAGGCGATGAGCAGTTCTTC
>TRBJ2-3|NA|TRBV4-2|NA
CASSQDWGASTDTQYF
TGTGCCAGCAGCCAAGATTGGGGCGCTAGCACAGATACGCAGTATTTT
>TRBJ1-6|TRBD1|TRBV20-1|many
CSASGALQGDREALHF
TGCAGTGCTAGTGGAGCTTTACAGGGGGACCGGGAAGCCCTCCACTTT
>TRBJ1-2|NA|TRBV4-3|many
CASSQDHRSNGYTF
TGCGCCAGCAGCCAAGATCACAGGTCTAATGGCTACACCTTC
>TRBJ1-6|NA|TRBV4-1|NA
CASSQDRSGRNSPLHF
TGCGCCAGCAGCCAAGATCGATCTGGTCGGAATTCACCCCTCCACTTT
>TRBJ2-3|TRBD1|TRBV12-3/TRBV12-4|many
CASSLPPQGATDTQYF
TGTGCCAGCAGTTTACCCCCACAGGGGGCCACAGATACGCAGTATTTT
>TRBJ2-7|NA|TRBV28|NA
CASSLGSYSYEQYF
TGTGCCAGCAGTTTGGGGAGTTACTCCTACGAGCAGTACTTC
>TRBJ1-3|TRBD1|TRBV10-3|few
CAMGQGNTIYF
TGTGCCATGGGACAGGGGAACACCATATATTTT
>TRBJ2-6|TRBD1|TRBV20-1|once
CSAPVQPGQAYSGANVLTF
TGCAGTGCCCCTGTTCAGCCGGGACAGGCGTACTCTGGGGCCAACGTCCTGACTTTC
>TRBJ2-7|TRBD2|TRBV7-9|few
CASSLAFRGRETEQYF
TGTGCCAGCAGCTTAGCCTTTCGTGGGCGGGAGACAGAGCAGTACTTC
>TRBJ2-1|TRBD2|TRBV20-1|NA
CSVSLRWGLTKTYNEQFF
TGCAGTGTTAGCCTCCGTTGGGGACTAACCAAGACCTACAATGAGCAGTTCTTC
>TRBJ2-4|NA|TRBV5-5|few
CASSPLGGDYSGIQYF
TGTGCCAGCAGCCCTCTTGGGGGCGATTATAGTGGCATTCAGTACTTC
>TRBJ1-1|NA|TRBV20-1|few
CSARDGGVNTEAFF
TGCAGTGCTAGAGATGGGGGGGTGAACACTGAAGCTTTCTTT
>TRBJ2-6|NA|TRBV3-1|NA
CASSPTPRTGANVLTF
TGTGCCAGCAGCCCTACACCCAGGACAGGGGCCAACGTCCTGACTTTC
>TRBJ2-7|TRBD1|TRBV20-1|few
CSARVRTGVEQYF
TGCAGTGCTAGAGTTCGGACAGGGGTCGAGCAGTACTTC
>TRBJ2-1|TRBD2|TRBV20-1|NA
CSARRTSGINEQFF
TGCAGTGCTAGGAGGACTAGCGGGATCAATGAGCAGTTCTTC
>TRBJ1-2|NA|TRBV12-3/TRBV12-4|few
CASSISGGYTF
TGTGCCAGCAGTATTAGTGGTGGCTACACCTTC
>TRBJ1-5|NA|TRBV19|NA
CASKRAQGGKSNQPQHF
TGTGCCAGTAAAAGGGCACAGGGAGGTAAGAGCAATCAGCCCCAGCATTTT
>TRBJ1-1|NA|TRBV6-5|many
CASSGRGYTEAFF
TGTGCCAGCAGCGGCAGGGGCTACACTGAAGCTTTCTTT
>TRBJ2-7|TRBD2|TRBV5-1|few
CASRSLSGSRYEQYF
TGCGCCAGCAGGAGTCTTAGCGGGAGTCGCTACGAGCAGTACTTC
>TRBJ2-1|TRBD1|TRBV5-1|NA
CASSPQPDRGRNEQFF
TGCGCCAGCAGCCCGCAACCGGACAGGGGCCGCAATGAGCAGTTCTTC
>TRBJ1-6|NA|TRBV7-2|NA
CASSIGGSYNSPLHF
TGTGCCAGCAGTATCGGGGGCTCCTATAATTCACCCCTCCACTTT
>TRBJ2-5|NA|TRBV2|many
CASSEWRRRTQYF
TGTGCCAGCAGTGAATGGCGGCGGCGGACCCAGTACTTC
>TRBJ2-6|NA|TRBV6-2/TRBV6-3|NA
CASRQGSGANVLTF
TGTGCCAGCAGACAGGGCTCTGGGGCCAACGTCCTGACTTTC